The subject of this entry is one T cell receptor beta chain. The entry originates in a study of control samples from healthy donors and cancer patients. Sequencing was performed with immunoSEQ multiplex PCR; in TCRdb, only in-frame clones are kept and a portion is missing. The table lists about 200,000 clones, 90% to 95% of them singletons. V shed 5 bases, J shed 0 bases, and the junction held 5 bases outside the gene matches. This CDR3 comprises 15 residues. CDR1 and CDR2 from the germline V gene are SGDLS and YYNGEE. The gene calls are TRBV9 and TRBJ1-5; 7 bases match TRBD1. The sequencing input was blood. This sequence originates from a young man in good health. As DNA, the CDR3 is TGTGCCAGCAGTGACCAGGGGGATAGCAATCAGCCCCAGCATTTT. Translated: CASSDQGDSNQPQHF.